The 11 T cell receptor beta chains listed next were all sequenced from one sample in a study of T-cell memory formation after mild COVID-19. Using its own MiXCR run on the 5' RACE reads, TCRdb lists one record per CDR3 protein. The table records 470,000 or so distinct CDR3 sequences, roughly 25% of them present only once. Sequenced input: PBMCs or a T cell subset sorted from them (not recorded which). The receptors were gathered from an adult woman who had mild COVID-19 (a few samples of this study predate the infection). Cell type and time point are not known.

This clonotype was seen more than once but under ten times. The J gene is TRBJ1-1, the V gene TRBV12-3 or TRBV12-4; no firm D call. With 5 bases removed from V and 7 bases from J, the gap between germline ends came to 11 bases. The CDR3 sequence is 12 residues long. CDR3 nucleotides: TGTGCCAGCAGTGTGACTGTAGGTGAAGCTTTCTTT. Amino acid sequence: CASSVTVGEAFF.

The chain links TRBV5-1 to TRBJ2-2; 7 nucleotides align to TRBD1. The V and J ends lost 3 bases and 3 bases, in that order; junction bases with no gene match: 2. The CDR3 loop spans 14 amino acids. Germline assignment: CDR1 SGHRS and CDR2 YFSETQ. CDR3 sequence (DNA): TGCGCCAGCAGCTATACAGGGGACACCGGGGAGCTGTTTTTT. Amino acids: CASSYTGDTGELFF.

This clonotype was picked up a small number of times. The rearrangement links TRBV7-9 to TRBJ1-4; possible D gene TRBD1, 5 bases. CDR3 length: 17 residues. Germline loops: CDR1 SEHNR, CDR2 FQNEAQ (reference sequence). The V end was cut by 5 bases, the J end by 0 bases, with 16 bases between. The CDR3 DNA reads TGTGCCAGCAGCACCAGGGACGGAGAAACAACTAATGAAAAACTGTTTTTT. Translated, it gives CASSTRDGETTNEKLFF.

The gene calls are TRBV9 and TRBJ2-3; TRBD1 agrees at 11 bases. Losses at the gene ends were 6 bases for V and 4 bases for J; bases not matched to a gene: 4. The length of the CDR3 is 14 residues. CDR1 and CDR2 from the germline V gene are SGDLS and YYNGEE. CDR3 residues: CASNQDRGPDTQYF. CDR3 DNA sequence: TGTGCCAGCAACCAGGACAGGGGGCCAGATACGCAGTATTTT.

This clonotype was observed a single time. The V call is TRBV4-2, the J call TRBJ1-1; the D is unclear. The CDR3 consists of 15 residues. Deletions cut 0 bases from V and 5 bases from J, with 13 bases between. The V gene's germline CDR1 is LGHNA and CDR2 YNFKEQ. As DNA, the CDR3 is TGTGCCAGCAGCCAAGACTACGGGGAAAGTACTGAAGCTTTCTTT. Its translation is CASSQDYGESTEAFF.

The chain recombines TRBV7-6 with TRBJ2-6, with a weak D call TRBD1 (5 bases). V was clipped by 5 bases and J by 2 bases, with 10 bases between them. The CDR3 spans 15 residues. Germline V lookup: CDR1 SGHVS, CDR2 FNYEAQ. The CDR3, as DNA: TGTGCCAGCAGCCCAGGGTTCGCTGGGGCCAACGTCCTGACTTTC. Encoded protein: CASSPGFAGANVLTF.

The V and J genes are TRBV5-1 and TRBJ2-3, with 8 bases lining up with TRBD2. V gave up 6 bases and J gave up 0 bases; unmatched junction bases: 12. The CDR3 covers 17 residues. Looked up from germline, CDR1 is SGHRS and CDR2 is YFSETQ. CDR3 DNA sequence: TGCGCCAGCACCCCGAGCGGGAGCTGGGGAAGCACAGATACGCAGTATTTT. Translating gives CASTPSGSWGSTDTQYF.

This clonotype showed up just a few times. The J gene is TRBJ1-2, the V gene TRBV6-2 or TRBV6-3; D might be TRBD1 (6 bases). CDR1 and CDR2 from the germline V gene are MNHEY and SVGEGT. This CDR3 has 13 amino acids. V was trimmed by 5 bases and J by 6 bases, leaving 13 bases between them. The CDR3, as DNA: TGTGCCAGCAGTAACACAGGGATTCATGGCTACACCTTC. It is translated as CASSNTGIHGYTF.

This chain uses TRBV4-3 with TRBJ2-7; 9 bases match TRBD2. This CDR3 contains 18 residues. CDR1 is LGHNA and CDR2 is YSLEER in the germline V gene. V lost 0 bases to trimming and J lost 0 bases; unmatched junction nucleotides: 9. DNA of the CDR3: TGCGCCAGCAGCCAAGACAGAGCCCTAGCGGGGAGCTCCTACGAGCAGTACTTC. Its translation is CASSQDRALAGSSYEQYF.

V usage is TRBV12-3 or TRBV12-4 and J usage is TRBJ1-4; 7 positions match TRBD1. The V segment lost 4 bases and the J segment 3 bases; nucleotides outside the gene matches: 8. This CDR3 is built from 16 residues. CDR3 in amino acids: CASSSKGAISNEKLFF. In DNA form, the CDR3 reads TGTGCCAGCAGTTCAAAGGGGGCTATTTCTAATGAAAAACTGTTTTTT.

V gene TRBV6-6 combines with J gene TRBJ2-7; TRBD2 might be the D (7 bases). The length of the CDR3 is 14 residues. Germline assignment: CDR1 MNHNY and CDR2 SVGAGI (reference sequence). V was trimmed by 2 bases and J by 4 bases, leaving 12 bases between them. In DNA, the CDR3 is TGTGCCAGCAGTTACCAAGGGGGAGGGTACGAGCAGTACTTC. Translation gives CASSYQGGGYEQYF.